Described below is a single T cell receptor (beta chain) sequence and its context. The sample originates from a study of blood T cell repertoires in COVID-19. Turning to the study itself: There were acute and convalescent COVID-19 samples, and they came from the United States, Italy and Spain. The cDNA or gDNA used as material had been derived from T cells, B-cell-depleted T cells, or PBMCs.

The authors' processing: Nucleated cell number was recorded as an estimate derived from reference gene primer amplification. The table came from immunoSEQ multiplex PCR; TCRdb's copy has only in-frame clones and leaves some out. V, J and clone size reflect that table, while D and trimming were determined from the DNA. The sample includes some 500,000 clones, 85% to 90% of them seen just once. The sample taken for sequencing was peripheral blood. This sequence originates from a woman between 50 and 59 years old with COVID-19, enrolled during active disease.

The chain's CDR3 is CASRLARALAPVGAFF. In DNA form, the CDR3 reads TGTGCAAGTCGCTTAGCGCGCGCCCTGGCCCCCGTGGGCGCTTTCTTT. The chain has TRBV12-2 and TRBJ1-1; TRBD1, as called in the table, went unchecked against the DNA. TRBV12-2 is a known pseudogene. CDR3 size: 16 residues.